A selection of T cell receptor beta chains follows, all from one sample in a study of T cell repertoires in cytomegalovirus infection. TCRdb re-analysed the reads in MiXCR, keeping a single row per CDR3 protein. Among some 480,000 distinct CDR3 sequences listed, roughly a third were seen once. These receptors lack a known antigen. The sequencing used cultured PBMCs, collected from culture after CMV antigen stimulation. Receptors were obtained from a human donor in good health (CMV status not recorded). Some clones in this sample may be carry-over from other donors' samples. Each CDR3 is given with its conserved first and last residue. D genes are given only for firm matches. Size is omitted from some rows. Given values are once, few, many or a class for expanded clones.

v_call: TRBV6-6; d_call: NA; j_call: TRBJ2-7; clone_size: NA; cdr3_aa: CASIKGGAINEQYF; cdr3_nt: TGTGCCAGCATTAAAGGGGGGGCGATCAACGAGCAGTACTTC
v_call: TRBV7-6; d_call: NA; j_call: TRBJ2-3; clone_size: many; cdr3_aa: CASRGRPGGPDTQYF; cdr3_nt: TGTGCCAGCAGGGGCCGCCCAGGAGGGCCAGATACGCAGTATTTT
v_call: TRBV28; d_call: NA; j_call: TRBJ1-3; clone_size: few; cdr3_aa: CASSLSHTIYF; cdr3_nt: TGTGCCAGCAGTTTATCCCACACCATATATTTT
v_call: TRBV6-2/TRBV6-3; d_call: TRBD1; j_call: TRBJ2-1; clone_size: few; cdr3_aa: CASSPRTGGWDEQFF; cdr3_nt: TGTGCCAGCAGTCCCCGGACAGGGGGTTGGGATGAGCAGTTCTTC
v_call: TRBV7-8; d_call: TRBD2; j_call: TRBJ2-3; clone_size: many; cdr3_aa: CASSPTSGRTDTQYF; cdr3_nt: TGTGCCAGCAGCCCCACTAGCGGGAGAACAGATACGCAGTATTTT
v_call: TRBV7-8; d_call: NA; j_call: TRBJ2-7; clone_size: few; cdr3_aa: CASSLGRGNYEQYF; cdr3_nt: TGTGCCAGCAGCTTAGGTCGGGGCAACTACGAGCAGTACTTC
v_call: TRBV12-3/TRBV12-4; d_call: NA; j_call: TRBJ1-6; clone_size: NA; cdr3_aa: CASSLRPVLNSPLHF; cdr3_nt: TGTGCCAGCAGTTTACGACCGGTACTAAATTCACCCCTCCACTTT
v_call: TRBV30; d_call: TRBD1; j_call: TRBJ1-6; clone_size: NA; cdr3_aa: CAWSLQGDSPLHF; cdr3_nt: TGTGCCTGGAGCCTGCAGGGGGACTCACCCCTCCACTTT
v_call: TRBV6-2/TRBV6-3; d_call: TRBD1; j_call: TRBJ2-3; clone_size: NA; cdr3_aa: CASSYTGGRTDTQYF; cdr3_nt: TGTGCCAGCAGTTATACAGGGGGGCGGACAGATACGCAGTATTTT
v_call: TRBV10-3; d_call: NA; j_call: TRBJ2-2; clone_size: NA; cdr3_aa: CAIADPGDTGELFF; cdr3_nt: TGTGCCATCGCGGACCCGGGGGACACCGGGGAGCTGTTTTTT
v_call: TRBV7-2; d_call: NA; j_call: TRBJ1-5; clone_size: many; cdr3_aa: CASSLSQAKPQHF; cdr3_nt: TGTGCCAGCAGCTTAAGCCAGGCTAAGCCCCAGCATTTT
v_call: TRBV7-2; d_call: NA; j_call: TRBJ2-2; clone_size: many; cdr3_aa: CASSRTMDSTGELFF; cdr3_nt: TGTGCCAGCAGCCGAACCATGGACAGCACCGGGGAGCTGTTTTTT
v_call: TRBV5-4; d_call: TRBD2; j_call: TRBJ2-1; clone_size: NA; cdr3_aa: CASSSGAGGIYLHPDNEQFF; cdr3_nt: TGTGCCAGCAGCTCCGGGGCGGGAGGGATCTACCTGCACCCCGACAATGAGCAGTTCTTC
v_call: TRBV7-2; d_call: NA; j_call: TRBJ2-1; clone_size: many; cdr3_aa: CASSLGVGSYNEQFF; cdr3_nt: TGTGCCAGCAGCTTAGGGGTCGGCTCCTACAATGAGCAGTTCTTC
v_call: TRBV12-3/TRBV12-4; d_call: TRBD2; j_call: TRBJ2-1; clone_size: many; cdr3_aa: CASSRTSGDSFKFF; cdr3_nt: TGTGCCAGCAGCCGGACTAGCGGGGATAGTTTCAAGTTCTTC
v_call: TRBV20-1; d_call: TRBD2; j_call: TRBJ2-7; clone_size: NA; cdr3_aa: CSAHPSGRNYEQYF; cdr3_nt: TGCAGTGCCCACCCTAGCGGGAGAAACTACGAGCAGTACTTC
v_call: TRBV12-3/TRBV12-4; d_call: NA; j_call: TRBJ1-4; clone_size: NA; cdr3_aa: CASSFTQGLSTNEKLFF; cdr3_nt: TGTGCCAGCAGTTTCACGCAGGGCCTATCAACTAATGAAAAACTGTTTTTT
v_call: TRBV6-5; d_call: NA; j_call: TRBJ2-1; clone_size: NA; cdr3_aa: CASSSDSQTKQFF; cdr3_nt: TGTGCCAGCAGTTCCGACAGCCAAACGAAGCAGTTCTTC
v_call: TRBV11-3; d_call: NA; j_call: TRBJ2-1; clone_size: few; cdr3_aa: CASSPHLGEQFF; cdr3_nt: TGTGCCAGCAGCCCCCACTTAGGAGAGCAGTTCTTC
v_call: TRBV4-1; d_call: NA; j_call: TRBJ1-3; clone_size: NA; cdr3_aa: CASSPILHKTDVSGNTIYF; cdr3_nt: TGCGCCAGCAGCCCTATACTACACAAGACAGATGTCTCTGGAAACACCATATATTTT
v_call: TRBV7-2; d_call: NA; j_call: TRBJ1-2; clone_size: NA; cdr3_aa: CASSPGTQSLGYTF; cdr3_nt: TGTGCCAGCAGCCCCGGGACTCAGAGCCTGGGCTACACCTTC
v_call: TRBV7-2; d_call: NA; j_call: TRBJ2-1; clone_size: few; cdr3_aa: CASSLGHTSGEQFF; cdr3_nt: TGTGCCAGCAGCTTAGGGCACACTAGTGGCGAGCAGTTCTTC
v_call: TRBV7-2; d_call: NA; j_call: TRBJ2-5; clone_size: NA; cdr3_aa: CASSYKAGGKETQYF; cdr3_nt: TGTGCCAGCAGCTATAAAGCGGGCGGGAAGGAGACCCAGTACTTC
v_call: TRBV7-6; d_call: TRBD2; j_call: TRBJ2-1; clone_size: NA; cdr3_aa: CASSQREGLSSYNEQFF; cdr3_nt: TGTGCCAGCAGCCAAAGGGAGGGCCTAAGCTCCTACAATGAGCAGTTCTTC
v_call: TRBV7-2; d_call: NA; j_call: TRBJ2-5; clone_size: NA; cdr3_aa: CASSPEPARRETQYF; cdr3_nt: TGTGCCAGCAGCCCAGAGCCGGCCCGGCGAGAGACCCAGTACTTC
v_call: TRBV11-2; d_call: NA; j_call: TRBJ1-2; clone_size: few; cdr3_aa: CASSLADAHYGYTF; cdr3_nt: TGTGCCAGCAGCCTAGCGGACGCCCACTATGGCTACACCTTC
v_call: TRBV12-3/TRBV12-4; d_call: NA; j_call: TRBJ2-2; clone_size: few; cdr3_aa: CASSRDAGPEELFF; cdr3_nt: TGTGCCAGCAGCCGGGACGCAGGCCCGGAGGAGCTGTTTTTT
v_call: TRBV7-2; d_call: TRBD1; j_call: TRBJ2-7; clone_size: few; cdr3_aa: CASSLGTGRFGEQYF; cdr3_nt: TGTGCCAGCAGCTTAGGGACAGGGAGATTTGGCGAGCAGTACTTC
v_call: TRBV27; d_call: TRBD1; j_call: TRBJ1-2; clone_size: NA; cdr3_aa: CASSFSRTGAVGYTF; cdr3_nt: TGTGCCAGCAGTTTTTCCCGGACAGGGGCCGTCGGCTACACCTTC
v_call: TRBV6-5; d_call: NA; j_call: TRBJ1-3; clone_size: few; cdr3_aa: CASSYSFVGSGNTIYF; cdr3_nt: TGTGCCAGCAGTTACTCTTTTGTCGGCTCTGGAAACACCATATATTTT
v_call: TRBV10-3; d_call: TRBD1; j_call: TRBJ1-5; clone_size: few; cdr3_aa: CAIRSDRGQGQPQHF; cdr3_nt: TGTGCCATCAGGAGTGACAGGGGGCAAGGGCAGCCCCAGCATTTT
v_call: TRBV4-1; d_call: TRBD2; j_call: TRBJ2-7; clone_size: NA; cdr3_aa: CASSPTSGIHYEQYF; cdr3_nt: TGCGCCAGCAGCCCGACTAGCGGGATACACTACGAGCAGTACTTC
v_call: TRBV28; d_call: NA; j_call: TRBJ2-1; clone_size: NA; cdr3_aa: CASRPQGDYNEQFF; cdr3_nt: TGTGCCAGCAGGCCACAGGGAGACTACAATGAGCAGTTCTTC
v_call: TRBV15; d_call: TRBD1; j_call: TRBJ1-5; clone_size: NA; cdr3_aa: CATSGTVGNQPQHF; cdr3_nt: TGTGCCACCAGCGGGACAGTCGGGAATCAGCCCCAGCATTTT
v_call: TRBV9; d_call: TRBD1; j_call: TRBJ2-5; clone_size: NA; cdr3_aa: CASSVGTVSQETQYF; cdr3_nt: TGTGCCAGCAGCGTCGGGACAGTGAGTCAAGAGACCCAGTACTTC
v_call: TRBV15; d_call: NA; j_call: TRBJ2-2; clone_size: many; cdr3_aa: CATSRDAAGELFF; cdr3_nt: TGTGCCACCAGCAGAGATGCCGCCGGGGAGCTGTTTTTT
v_call: TRBV7-3; d_call: NA; j_call: TRBJ2-2; clone_size: NA; cdr3_aa: CASSAIPGELFF; cdr3_nt: TGTGCCAGCAGCGCCATTCCTGGGGAGCTGTTTTTT
v_call: TRBV28; d_call: TRBD1; j_call: TRBJ2-7; clone_size: NA; cdr3_aa: CASRQGDYEQYF; cdr3_nt: TGTGCCAGCCGCCAGGGGGACTACGAGCAGTACTTC
v_call: TRBV7-2; d_call: TRBD2; j_call: TRBJ2-7; clone_size: many; cdr3_aa: CASSLGASGKHYEQYF; cdr3_nt: TGTGCCAGCAGCTTAGGGGCTAGCGGGAAGCACTACGAGCAGTACTTC
v_call: TRBV7-9; d_call: NA; j_call: TRBJ1-4; clone_size: NA; cdr3_aa: CASSFLGQLNEKLFF; cdr3_nt: TGTGCCAGCAGCTTCCTCGGACAGCTGAATGAAAAACTGTTTTTT
v_call: TRBV6-2/TRBV6-3; d_call: TRBD2; j_call: TRBJ2-3; clone_size: NA; cdr3_aa: CASNRLAELTDTQYF; cdr3_nt: TGTGCCAGCAATAGACTAGCGGAACTCACAGATACGCAGTATTTT
v_call: TRBV19; d_call: NA; j_call: TRBJ2-5; clone_size: NA; cdr3_aa: CATRQVYQETQYF; cdr3_nt: TGTGCCACTAGACAGGTTTACCAAGAGACCCAGTACTTC
v_call: TRBV20-1; d_call: NA; j_call: TRBJ1-1; clone_size: NA; cdr3_aa: CSASWAANTEAFF; cdr3_nt: TGCAGTGCTAGTTGGGCGGCAAACACTGAAGCTTTCTTT
v_call: TRBV5-1; d_call: NA; j_call: TRBJ2-1; clone_size: NA; cdr3_aa: CASSLRLASYNEQFF; cdr3_nt: TGCGCCAGCAGCTTGCGGCTAGCTTCCTACAATGAGCAGTTCTTC
v_call: TRBV6-1; d_call: NA; j_call: TRBJ2-2; clone_size: few; cdr3_aa: CASGSNLGTGELFF; cdr3_nt: TGTGCCAGCGGGTCTAACCTCGGCACCGGGGAGCTGTTTTTT
v_call: TRBV6-2/TRBV6-3; d_call: NA; j_call: TRBJ2-1; clone_size: once; cdr3_aa: CASSYLLQQYNEQFF; cdr3_nt: TGTGCCAGCAGTTACTTGCTTCAGCAGTACAATGAGCAGTTCTTC
v_call: TRBV4-3; d_call: NA; j_call: TRBJ2-3; clone_size: NA; cdr3_aa: CASSQDLAAPSTDTQYF; cdr3_nt: TGCGCCAGCAGCCAAGATTTGGCAGCGCCGAGCACAGATACGCAGTATTTT
v_call: TRBV7-2; d_call: NA; j_call: TRBJ1-5; clone_size: many; cdr3_aa: CASRFTYSNQPQHF; cdr3_nt: TGTGCCAGCAGGTTTACATATAGCAATCAGCCCCAGCATTTT
v_call: TRBV5-1; d_call: TRBD1; j_call: TRBJ1-5; clone_size: NA; cdr3_aa: CASSLDRANQPQHF; cdr3_nt: TGCGCCAGCAGCCTGGACAGGGCGAATCAGCCCCAGCATTTT
v_call: TRBV15; d_call: TRBD2; j_call: TRBJ2-2; clone_size: few; cdr3_aa: CATSRELAGDHGELFF; cdr3_nt: TGTGCCACCAGCAGAGAGCTAGCGGGAGATCACGGGGAGCTGTTTTTT
v_call: TRBV12-3/TRBV12-4; d_call: NA; j_call: TRBJ2-2; clone_size: few; cdr3_aa: CASSPTTGLTGELFF; cdr3_nt: TGTGCCAGCAGTCCTACTACAGGGCTCACCGGGGAGCTGTTTTTT
v_call: TRBV19; d_call: TRBD1; j_call: TRBJ2-1; clone_size: NA; cdr3_aa: CASKGVSGGDYNEQFF; cdr3_nt: TGTGCCAGTAAGGGGGTATCAGGGGGCGATTACAATGAGCAGTTCTTC